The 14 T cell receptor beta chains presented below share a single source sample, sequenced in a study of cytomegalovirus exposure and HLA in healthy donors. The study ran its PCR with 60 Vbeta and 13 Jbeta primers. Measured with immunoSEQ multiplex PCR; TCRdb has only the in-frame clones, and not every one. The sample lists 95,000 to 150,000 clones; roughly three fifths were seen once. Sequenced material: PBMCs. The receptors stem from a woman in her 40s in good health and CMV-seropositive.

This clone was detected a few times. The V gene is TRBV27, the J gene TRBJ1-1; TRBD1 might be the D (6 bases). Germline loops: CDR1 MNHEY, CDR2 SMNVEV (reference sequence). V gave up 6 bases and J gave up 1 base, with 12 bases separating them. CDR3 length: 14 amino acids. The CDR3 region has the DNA TGTGCCAGCAGAAAGACCAGGGGGAACACTGAAGCTTTCTTT. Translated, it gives CASRKTRGNTEAFF.

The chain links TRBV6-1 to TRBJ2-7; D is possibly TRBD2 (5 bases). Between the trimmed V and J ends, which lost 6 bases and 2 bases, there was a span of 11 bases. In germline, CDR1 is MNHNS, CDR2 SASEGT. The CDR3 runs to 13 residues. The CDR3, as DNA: TGTGCCAGCAGGGGGAGTGCTACCTACGAGCAGTACTTC. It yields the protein CASRGSATYEQYF.

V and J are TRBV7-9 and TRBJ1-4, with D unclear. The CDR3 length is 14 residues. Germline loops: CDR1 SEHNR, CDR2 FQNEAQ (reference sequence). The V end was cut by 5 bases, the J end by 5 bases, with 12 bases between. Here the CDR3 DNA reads TGTGCCAGCAGCGTAAGCTCCACGAATGAAAAACTGTTTTTT. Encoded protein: CASSVSSTNEKLFF.

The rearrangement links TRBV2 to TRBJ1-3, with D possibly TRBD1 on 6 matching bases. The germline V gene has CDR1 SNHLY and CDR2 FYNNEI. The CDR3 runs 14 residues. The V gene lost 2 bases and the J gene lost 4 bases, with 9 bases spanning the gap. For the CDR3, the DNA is TGTGCCAGCAGTGAACAGGGGCAGGGAAACACCATATATTTT. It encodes CASSEQGQGNTIYF.

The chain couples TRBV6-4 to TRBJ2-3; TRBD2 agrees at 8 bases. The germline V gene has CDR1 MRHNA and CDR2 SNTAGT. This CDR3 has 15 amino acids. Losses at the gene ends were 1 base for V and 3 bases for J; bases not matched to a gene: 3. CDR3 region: CASSDLAGRTDTQYF. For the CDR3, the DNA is TGTGCCAGCAGTGACTTAGCGGGGAGGACAGATACGCAGTATTTT.

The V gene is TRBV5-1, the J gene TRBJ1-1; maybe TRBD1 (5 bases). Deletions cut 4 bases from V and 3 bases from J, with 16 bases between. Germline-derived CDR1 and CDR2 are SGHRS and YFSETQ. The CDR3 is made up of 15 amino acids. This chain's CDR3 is CASSLWDSRDTEAFF. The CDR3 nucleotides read TGCGCCAGCAGCCTCTGGGACTCTCGTGACACTGAAGCTTTCTTT.

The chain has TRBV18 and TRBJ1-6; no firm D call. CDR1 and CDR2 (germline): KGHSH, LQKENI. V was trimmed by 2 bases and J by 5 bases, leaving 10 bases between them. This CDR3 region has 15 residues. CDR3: CASSPYGSDNSPLHF. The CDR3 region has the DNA TGTGCCAGCTCACCATATGGCAGCGATAATTCACCCCTCCACTTT. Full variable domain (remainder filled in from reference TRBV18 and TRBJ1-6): NAGVMQNPRHLVRRRGQEARLRCSPMKGHSHVYWYRQLPEEGLKFMVYLQKENIIDESGMPKERFSAEFPKEGPSILRIQQVVRGDSAAYFCASSPYGSDNSPLHFGNGTRLTVT.

CDR3 in amino acids: CASSYSGLQETQYF. The CDR3 DNA sequence: TGTGCCAGCAGTTACTCCGGACTCCAAGAGACCCAGTACTTC. The chain recombines TRBV6-6 with TRBJ2-5; a possible D gene is TRBD2 (5 bases). CDR3 length equals 14 residues. V was cut by 0 bases and J by 1 base, with 6 bases left in between. Germline V CDR1 and CDR2: MNHNY, SVGAGI (reference sequence).

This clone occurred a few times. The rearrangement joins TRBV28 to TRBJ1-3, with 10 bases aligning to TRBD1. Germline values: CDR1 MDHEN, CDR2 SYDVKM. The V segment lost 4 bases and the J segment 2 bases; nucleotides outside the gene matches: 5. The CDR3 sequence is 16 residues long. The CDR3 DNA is TGTGCCAGCAGTTCCTCCGGGACAGGGGCTGGAAACACCATATATTTT. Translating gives CASSSSGTGAGNTIYF.

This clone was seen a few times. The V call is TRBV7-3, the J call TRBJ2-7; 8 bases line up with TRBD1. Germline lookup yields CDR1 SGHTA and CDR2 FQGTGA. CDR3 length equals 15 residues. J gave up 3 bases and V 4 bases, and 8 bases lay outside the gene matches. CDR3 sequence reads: CASSYSGQGGYEQYF. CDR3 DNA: TGTGCCAGCAGCTACTCCGGACAGGGAGGCTACGAGCAGTACTTC.

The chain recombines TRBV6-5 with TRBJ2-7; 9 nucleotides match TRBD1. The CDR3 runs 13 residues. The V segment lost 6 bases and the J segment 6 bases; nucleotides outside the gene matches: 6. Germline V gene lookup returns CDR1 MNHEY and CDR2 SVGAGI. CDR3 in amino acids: CASSGTGLFEQYF. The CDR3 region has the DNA TGTGCCAGCAGCGGGACAGGGCTCTTCGAGCAGTACTTC.

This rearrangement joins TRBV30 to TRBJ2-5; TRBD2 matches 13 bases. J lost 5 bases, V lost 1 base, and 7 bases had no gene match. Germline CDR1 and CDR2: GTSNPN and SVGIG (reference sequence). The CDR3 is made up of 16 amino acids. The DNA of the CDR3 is TGTGCCTGGAGTGAGGGACTAGCGGGGCATGGGGAGACCCAGTACTTC. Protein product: CAWSEGLAGHGETQYF.

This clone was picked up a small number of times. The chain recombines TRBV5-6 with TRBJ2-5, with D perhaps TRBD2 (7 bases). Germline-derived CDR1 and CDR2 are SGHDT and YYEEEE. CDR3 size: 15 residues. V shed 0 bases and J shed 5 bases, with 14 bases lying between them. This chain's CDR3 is CASSLEGGGGETQYF. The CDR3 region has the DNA TGTGCCAGCAGCTTGGAGGGGGGGGGCGGTGAGACCCAGTACTTC. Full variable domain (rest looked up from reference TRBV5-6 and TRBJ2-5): DAGVTQSPTHLIKTRGQQVTLRCSPKSGHDTVSWYQQALGQGPQFIFQYYEEEERQRGNFPDRFSGHQFPNYSSELNVNALLLGDSALYLCASSLEGGGGETQYFGPGTRLLVL.

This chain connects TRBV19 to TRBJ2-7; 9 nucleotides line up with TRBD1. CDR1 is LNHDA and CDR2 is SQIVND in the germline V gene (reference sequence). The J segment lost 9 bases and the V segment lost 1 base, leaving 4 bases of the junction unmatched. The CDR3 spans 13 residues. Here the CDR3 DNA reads TGTGCCAGTAGTATAGGGACAGGGGTCGCGCAGTACTTC. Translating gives CASSIGTGVAQYF.